This paragraph covers one T cell receptor (beta chain) sequence. The antigen is undetermined. An end of the junction does not agree with germline; a read error may underlie this. This sample was taken from a study of shared clonotypes between healthy human individuals. The CDR3 extends over 15 amino acids. Germline values: CDR1 SGDLS, CDR2 YYNGEE. Broader study findings: Lower generation probabilities were found for non-shared clonotypes than for those shared by all four donors. A small donor pool kept down the genetic and exposure-history diversity that was represented. Among the subsets, naive ones generally showed larger estimated richness than memory ones. The study sampled only blood, and tissue repertoires likely differ.

Measured with immunoSEQ multiplex PCR; TCRdb has only the in-frame clones, and not every one. The sample consists of 1,500,000 or so clones, about 98.5% of them appearing once. This sequence joins TRBV9 and TRBJ2-1; D is unclear. The sequenced sample was naive CD4+ T cells sorted from blood. Subset: CD45RA+ positively selected. This TCR derives from a man under 40 in good health. The CDR3 region has the DNA TGTGCCAGCAGCCAACGCGCCCACTCCAACAATGAGCAGTTCTTC. Protein: CASSQRAHSNNEQFF. Together with reference TRBV9 and TRBJ2-1, the CDR3 gives the full variable domain: DSGVTQTPKHLITATGQRVTLRCSPRSGDLSVYWYQQSLDQGLQFLIQYYNGEERAKGNILERFSAQQFPDLHSELNLSSLELGDSALYFCASSQRAHSNNEQFFGPGTRLTVL.